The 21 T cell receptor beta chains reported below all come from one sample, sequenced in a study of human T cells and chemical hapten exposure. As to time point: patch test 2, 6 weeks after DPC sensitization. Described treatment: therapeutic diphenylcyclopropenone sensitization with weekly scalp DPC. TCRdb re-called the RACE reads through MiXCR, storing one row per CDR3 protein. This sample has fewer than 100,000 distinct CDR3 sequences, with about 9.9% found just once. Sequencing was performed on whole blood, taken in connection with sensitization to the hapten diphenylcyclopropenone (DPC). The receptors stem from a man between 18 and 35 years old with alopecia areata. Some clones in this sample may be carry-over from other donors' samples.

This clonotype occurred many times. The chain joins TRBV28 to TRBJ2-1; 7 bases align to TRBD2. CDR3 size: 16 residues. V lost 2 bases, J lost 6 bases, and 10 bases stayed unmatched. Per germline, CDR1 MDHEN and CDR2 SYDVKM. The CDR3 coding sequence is TGTGCCAGCAGTTTAGGCGGCGGGGAGGGCAGCAATGAGCAGTTCTTC. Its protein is CASSLGGGEGSNEQFF.

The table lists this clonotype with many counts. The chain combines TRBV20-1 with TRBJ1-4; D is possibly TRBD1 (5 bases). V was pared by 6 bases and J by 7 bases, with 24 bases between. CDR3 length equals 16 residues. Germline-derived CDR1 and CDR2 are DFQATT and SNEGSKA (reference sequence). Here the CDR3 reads CSATPGFSFRGEKLFF. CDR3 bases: TGCAGTGCCACCCCAGGGTTCAGCTTTAGGGGTGAAAAACTGTTTTTT.

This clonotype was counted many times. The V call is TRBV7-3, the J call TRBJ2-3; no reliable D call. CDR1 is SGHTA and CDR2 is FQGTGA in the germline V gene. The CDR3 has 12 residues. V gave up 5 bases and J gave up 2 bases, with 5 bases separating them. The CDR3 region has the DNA TGTGCCAGCAGCCCCTACACAGATACGCAGTATTTT. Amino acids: CASSPYTDTQYF.

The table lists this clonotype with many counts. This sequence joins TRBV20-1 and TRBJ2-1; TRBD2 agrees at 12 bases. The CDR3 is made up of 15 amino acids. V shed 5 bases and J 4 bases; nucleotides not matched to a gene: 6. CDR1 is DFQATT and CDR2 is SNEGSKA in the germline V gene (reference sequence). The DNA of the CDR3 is TGCAGTGCTCCTGGACTAGCGGGGTCGTACAATGAGCAGTTCTTC. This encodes CSAPGLAGSYNEQFF.

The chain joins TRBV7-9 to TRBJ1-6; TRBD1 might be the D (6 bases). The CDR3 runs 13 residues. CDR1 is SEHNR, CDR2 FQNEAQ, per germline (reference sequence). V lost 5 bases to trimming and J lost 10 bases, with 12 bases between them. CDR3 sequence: CASSRGAESPLHF. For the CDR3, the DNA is TGTGCCAGCAGCCGGGGGGCTGAGTCACCCCTCCACTTT.

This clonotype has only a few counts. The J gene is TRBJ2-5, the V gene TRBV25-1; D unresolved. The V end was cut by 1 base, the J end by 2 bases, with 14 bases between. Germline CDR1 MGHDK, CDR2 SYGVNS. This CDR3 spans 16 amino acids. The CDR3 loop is CASSEWYSSTQETQYF. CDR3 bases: TGTGCCAGCAGTGAATGGTACAGTTCGACACAAGAGACCCAGTACTTC.

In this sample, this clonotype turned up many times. CDR3 residues: CASSPPEGEAFF. CDR3 DNA: TGTGCCAGCAGCCCTCCCGAAGGGGAAGCTTTCTTT. The chain joins TRBV9 to TRBJ1-1, with no clear D. Germline V lookup: CDR1 SGDLS, CDR2 YYNGEE. V lost 4 bases, J lost 8 bases, and 12 bases lay in between. The CDR3 runs 12 residues.

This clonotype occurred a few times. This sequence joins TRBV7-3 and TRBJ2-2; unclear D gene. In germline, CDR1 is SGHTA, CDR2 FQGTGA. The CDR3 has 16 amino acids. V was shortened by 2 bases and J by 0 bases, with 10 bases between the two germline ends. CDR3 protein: CASSLWTDANTGELFF. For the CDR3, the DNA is TGTGCCAGCAGCTTATGGACGGACGCGAACACCGGGGAGCTGTTTTTT.

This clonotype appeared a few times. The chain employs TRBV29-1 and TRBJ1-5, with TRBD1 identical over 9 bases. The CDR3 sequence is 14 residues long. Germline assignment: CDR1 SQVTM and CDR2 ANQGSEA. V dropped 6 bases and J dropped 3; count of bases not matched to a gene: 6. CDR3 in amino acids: CSVGTGGNNQPQHF. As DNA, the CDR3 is TGCAGCGTGGGAACAGGGGGCAACAATCAGCCCCAGCATTTT.

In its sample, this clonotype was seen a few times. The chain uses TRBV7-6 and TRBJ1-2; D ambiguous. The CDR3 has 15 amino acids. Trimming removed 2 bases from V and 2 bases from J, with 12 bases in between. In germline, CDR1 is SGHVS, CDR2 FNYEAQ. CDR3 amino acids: CASSLLDGPNYGYTF. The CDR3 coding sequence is TGTGCCAGCAGCTTACTCGACGGACCGAACTATGGCTACACCTTC. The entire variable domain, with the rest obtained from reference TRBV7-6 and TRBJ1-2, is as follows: GAGVSQSPRYKVTKRGQDVALRCDPISGHVSLYWYRQALGQGPEFLTYFNYEAQQDKSGLPNDRFSAERPEGSISTLTIQRTEQRDSAMYRCASSLLDGPNYGYTFGSGTRLTVV.

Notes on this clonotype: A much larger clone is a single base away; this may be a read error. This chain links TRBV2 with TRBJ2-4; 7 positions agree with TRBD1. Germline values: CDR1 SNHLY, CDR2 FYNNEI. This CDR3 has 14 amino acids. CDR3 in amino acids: CVSKDREGGNIQYF. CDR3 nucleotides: TGTGTCAGCAAAGACAGGGAAGGGGGTAACATTCAGTACTTC.

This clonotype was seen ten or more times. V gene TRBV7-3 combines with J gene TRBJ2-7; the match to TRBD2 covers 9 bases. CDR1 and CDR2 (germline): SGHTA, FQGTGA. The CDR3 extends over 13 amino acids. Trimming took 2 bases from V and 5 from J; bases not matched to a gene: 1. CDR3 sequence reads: CASSLQRGDEQYF. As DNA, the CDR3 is TGTGCCAGCAGCTTACAGCGGGGGGACGAGCAGTACTTC.

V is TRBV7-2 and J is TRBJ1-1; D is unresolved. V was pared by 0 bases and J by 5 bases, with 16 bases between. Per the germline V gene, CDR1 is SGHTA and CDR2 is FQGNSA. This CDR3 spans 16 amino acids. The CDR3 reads CASSLAREPGETEAFF. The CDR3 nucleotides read TGTGCCAGCAGCTTAGCTCGTGAACCCGGAGAGACTGAAGCTTTCTTT.

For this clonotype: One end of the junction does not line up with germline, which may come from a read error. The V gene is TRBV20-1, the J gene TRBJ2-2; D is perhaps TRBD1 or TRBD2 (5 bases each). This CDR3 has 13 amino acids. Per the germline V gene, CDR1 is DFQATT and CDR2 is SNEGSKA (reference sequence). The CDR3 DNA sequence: TGCAGTGCAAGGGACGGGAACACCGTGGAGCTGTTTTTT. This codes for CSARDGNTVELFF.

The CDR3 region is CASSLESSGGPRTQYF. CDR3 coding DNA: TGTGCCAGCAGCTTAGAAAGTAGCGGGGGCCCAAGGACCCAGTACTTC. This chain links TRBV7-9 with TRBJ2-5; 9 nucleotides match TRBD2. V gave up 1 base and J gave up 7 bases; unmatched junction bases: 10. The CDR3 sequence is 16 residues long. Germline CDR1 reads SEHNR; CDR2 reads FQNEAQ (reference sequence).

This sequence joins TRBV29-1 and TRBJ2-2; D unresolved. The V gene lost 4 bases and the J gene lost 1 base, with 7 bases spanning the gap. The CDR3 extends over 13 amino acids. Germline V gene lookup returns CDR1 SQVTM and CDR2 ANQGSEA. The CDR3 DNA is TGCAGCGTTGGAATAAAGAACACCGGGGAGCTGTTTTTT. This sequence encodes CSVGIKNTGELFF.

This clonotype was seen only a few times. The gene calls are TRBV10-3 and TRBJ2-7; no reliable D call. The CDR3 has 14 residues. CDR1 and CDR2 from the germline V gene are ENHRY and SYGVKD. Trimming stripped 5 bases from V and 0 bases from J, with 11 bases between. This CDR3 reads CAISTPWSSYEQYF. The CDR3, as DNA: TGTGCCATCAGTACCCCCTGGAGCTCCTACGAGCAGTACTTC.

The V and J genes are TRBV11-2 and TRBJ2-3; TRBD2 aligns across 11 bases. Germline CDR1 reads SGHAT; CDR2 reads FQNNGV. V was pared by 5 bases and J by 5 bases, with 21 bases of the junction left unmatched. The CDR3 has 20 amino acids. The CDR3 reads CASSHRLAGSLSRSKDTQYF. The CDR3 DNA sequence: TGTGCCAGCAGCCACCGACTAGCGGGGTCCCTCAGTCGTAGTAAAGATACGCAGTATTTT.

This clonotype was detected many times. Here the CDR3 DNA reads TGTGCCAGCAGCTTGAGCATGGGGACTACTGAAGCTTTCTTT. This translates into CASSLSMGTTEAFF. This chain uses TRBV5-4 with TRBJ1-1; D might be TRBD1 (5 bases). Trimming took 1 base from V and 5 from J, leaving 12 bases between them. The CDR3 extends over 14 amino acids. In germline, CDR1 is SGHNT, CDR2 YYREEE (reference sequence).

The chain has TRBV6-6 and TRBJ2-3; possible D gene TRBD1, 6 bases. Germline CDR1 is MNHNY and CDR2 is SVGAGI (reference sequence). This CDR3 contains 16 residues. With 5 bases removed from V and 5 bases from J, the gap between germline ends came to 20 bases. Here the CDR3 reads CASSNPGQRGGDTQYF. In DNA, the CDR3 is TGTGCCAGCAGTAACCCGGGACAAAGAGGGGGAGATACGCAGTATTTT.

The CDR3 coding sequence is TGCAGTGCCAGGGGGCAGGATCTCACCGGGGAGCTGTTTTTT. Its translation: CSARGQDLTGELFF. J is TRBJ2-2 and V is TRBV20-1, with TRBD1 matching 8 bases. V was clipped by 6 bases and J by 4 bases; unmatched bases: 7. The germline CDR1 and CDR2 sequences are DFQATT and SNEGSKA (reference sequence). The CDR3 is 14 amino acids.